Listed below are T cell receptor beta chains from one sample, sequenced in a study of a mutant IDH1 vaccine in newly diagnosed glioma. These receptors have no identified antigens. Some clones are missing from TCRdb's copy, which holds only in-frame ones; the method was immunoSEQ multiplex PCR. The sample carries some 35,000 clones, around 81% recorded once. The sample here was PBMCs, taken from a glioma patient whose treatment included an IDH1 peptide vaccine. Receptor source: a man aged 50-59 years with glioma. The CDR3 runs from the conserved cysteine through the conserved F or W. A D gene is named only where the DNA matches it firmly. A clone size is listed for some rows: how often the clone was seen (once, few, many), or a class if it is expanded.

>NA|NA|TRBJ2-7|TRBV14
TGTGCCAGCAGCCCCCCAGGTGCCTACGAGCAGTACTTC
CASSPPGAYEQYF
>NA|few|TRBJ1-5|TRBV7-2
TGTGCCAGCAGCTCGGGGAGCAATCAGCCCCAGCATTTT
CASSSGSNQPQHF
>NA|NA|TRBJ2-2|TRBV11-2
TGTGCCAGCAGCTTAGTCCTAGGTGGGGCGACCGGGGAGCTGTTTTTT
CASSLVLGGATGELFF
>NA|NA|TRBJ1-3|TRBV9
TGTGCCAGCAGCTCAGACAGGTCGAGAAACACCATATATTTT
CASSSDRSRNTIYF
>NA|NA|TRBJ2-3|TRBV19
TGTGCCAGTGGGGGGTCAGGTACGGCGCAGTATTTT
CASGGSGTAQYF
>NA|NA|TRBJ2-3|TRBV20-1
TGCAGTGCTAGAGGGACAGATACGCAGTATTTT
CSARGTDTQYF
>NA|NA|TRBJ2-5|TRBV2
TGTGCCAGCAGTGAAGCGTTTGAGACCCAGTACTTC
CASSEAFETQYF
>NA|NA|TRBJ2-6|TRBV19
TGTGCCAGTAGCCTGACCCGTTCTCTCTCTGGGGCCAACGTCCTGACTTTC
CASSLTRSLSGANVLTF
>NA|once|TRBJ2-5|TRBV29-1
TGCAGCGCCCGAGGGGTTTCCCTTGGGGAGACCCAGTACTTC
CSARGVSLGETQYF
>NA|NA|TRBJ1-6|TRBV9
TGTGCCAGCAGCGGGACGCAGGGGCCTAATTCACCCCTCCACTTT
CASSGTQGPNSPLHF
>NA|NA|TRBJ1-3|TRBV4-1
TGCGCCAGCAGCCAAGATCCCCCGACGAGGGGAAACACCATATATTTT
CASSQDPPTRGNTIYF
>NA|NA|TRBJ2-5|TRBV7-9
TGTGCCAGCAGCCGGGACAACCTAGAGACCCAGTACTTC
CASSRDNLETQYF
>NA|NA|TRBJ2-7|TRBV7-8
TGTGCCAGCAGCTTAGTTAGAGGCGAGCAGTACTTC
CASSLVRGEQYF
>NA|NA|TRBJ2-2|TRBV6-6
TGTGCCAGCATTTTGACCGGGGGTTATAACGGGGAGCTGTTTTTT
CASILTGGYNGELFF
>NA|NA|TRBJ2-5|TRBV7-6
TGTGCCAGCAGCTTGATCTTAGGCGGGGAGACCCAGTACTTC
CASSLILGGETQYF
>TRBD1|NA|TRBJ2-3|TRBV7-9
TGTGCCAGCAGCTTACTAGGGGGCACCATCACAGATACGCAGTATTTT
CASSLLGGTITDTQYF
>TRBD2|NA|TRBJ2-3|TRBV10-3
TGTGCCACCGCGGAGGCCGGGGAGGGAGATACGCAGTATTTT
CATAEAGEGDTQYF
>NA|NA|TRBJ1-5|TRBV5-6
TGTGCCAGCAGCTTGGGCAGGGGAAAGAATCAGCCCCAGCATTTT
CASSLGRGKNQPQHF
>TRBD1|few|TRBJ1-1|TRBV11-1
TGTGCCAGCAGCTGGACAGGAATGAACACTGAAGCTTTCTTT
CASSWTGMNTEAFF
>NA|NA|TRBJ2-6|TRBV27
TGTGCCAGCAGTTTGCTTGGGGCCAACGTCCTGACTTTC
CASSLLGANVLTF
>NA|NA|TRBJ2-2|TRBV4-1
TGCGCCAGCAGCCAAGACGCGGGGTGGGAGCTGTTTTTT
CASSQDAGWELFF
>TRBD1|NA|TRBJ2-2|TRBV9
TGTGCCAGCAGCGCAGGGACAGCGAACACCGGGGAGCTGTTTTTT
CASSAGTANTGELFF
>NA|NA|TRBJ1-1|TRBV2
TGTGCCCACACCCGGGGGGGCACTGAAGCTTTCTTT
CAHTRGGTEAFF
>TRBD1|NA|TRBJ2-7|TRBV28
TGTGCCAGCAGTTTACGGCCAGGGGGCGTCTCCTACGAGCAGTACTTC
CASSLRPGGVSYEQYF
>TRBD2|NA|TRBJ2-2|TRBV27
TGTGCCAGCAGTTTCGGACTAGCGAACACCGGGGAGCTGTTTTTT
CASSFGLANTGELFF
>NA|NA|TRBJ1-5|TRBV19
TGTGCCAGTAGTATTGTGGACGGCATTAGCAATCAGCCCCAGCATTTT
CASSIVDGISNQPQHF
>NA|NA|TRBJ2-7|TRBV10-3
TGTGCCATCAGTGGACCAGTGGGCGGCGAGCAGTACTTC
CAISGPVGGEQYF